This T cell receptor beta chain was retrieved from a study of T cells after yellow fever vaccination. TCRdb itself ran the 5' RACE reads through MiXCR, one entry per CDR3 protein. Here the sample spans hundreds of thousands of distinct CDR3 sequences, around a sixth being singletons. There are 15 residues in the CDR3. Trimming cost V 5 bases and J 7 bases; bases outside gene matches: 5. Germline V gene lookup returns CDR1 ENHRY and CDR2 SYGVKD. This clonotype has more than one count but fewer than ten. Its antigen is currently unknown. General study results and limits: Clonotype sharing between CD4 and CD8 compartments was small. FACS-sorted repertoires could contain abundant clonotypes contaminating from the bulk population.

The sequence was obtained from a man younger than 30 who received the YFV17D yellow fever vaccine. Sequenced material: PBMCs, taken before the yellow fever booster vaccination. The chain is built from TRBV10-3 and TRBJ2-1; 13 bases line up with TRBD2. The CDR3, as DNA: TGTGCCATCAGTCGTACTAGCGGGGGGGCGAATGAGCAGTTCTTC. It codes for CAISRTSGGANEQFF.